The clone carrying this TCR beta chain was picked up many times. Its antigen is still unknown. Documented time point: newly diagnosed GD, antithyroid drugs for less than 3 months. Following extraction of RNA from PBMCs, that RNA was used to make the TCR library. Patients all came to the study from an endocrinology department in Xi'an, China. This record belongs to a study of regulatory T cells in long-lasting Graves disease. Overall study results and limits: Peripheral blood alone, not thyroid tissue, underwent study.

Arm-PCR of CDR3 regions with iRepertoire HTBI primers generated TCR beta libraries. In TCRdb, the multiplex PCR reads were re-called with MiXCR into one record per CDR3 protein. The table records roughly 250,000 distinct CDR3 sequences, 15% to 20% of them present only once. The CDR3 has 15 amino acids. Germline loops: CDR1 DFQATT, CDR2 SNEGSKA (reference sequence). V lost 3 bases and J lost 1; bases outside the gene matches: 6. These data were also reused for a study on T cells in Graves' hyperthyroidism and ophthalmopathy. That paper notes: TCR CDR3 underwent first-round RT-PCR with the HTBI primer set.

Sequences were derived from peripheral blood mononuclear cells (PBMCs), sampled at new diagnosis, from a patient treated with antithyroid drugs. The V call is TRBV20-1, the J call TRBJ2-7; 10 nucleotides match TRBD1. The receptor was derived from a woman in her 30s with Graves disease. The CDR3 protein is CSASTPGQGSYEQYF. Here the CDR3 DNA reads TGCAGTGCTAGTACTCCGGGACAGGGGTCCTACGAGCAGTACTTC.